This T cell receptor (beta chain) was obtained from a study of T cell responses to AZD1222 COVID-19 vaccine (dated by TCRdb to the early 2020s). For the wider study: AZD1222 recipients whose second dose came at about 4 weeks and those whose second dose came at about 12 weeks were combined into one group, since spike-specific TCR depth and breadth did not differ between the two schedules. A total of just over 230 trial participants underwent TCR sequencing, of whom 207 received two doses of AZD1222 and about 26 received two doses of the MenACWY control vaccine. Enrollment into the trials was organized by age into subgroups of 18-55, 56-69 and 70-plus years, and those subgroups contained roughly 140, 27 and 60 TCR-sequenced participants, respectively. Points the paper makes about the study in general: CD4 TCRs associated with the vaccine covered the entire spike protein, and the dominant responses were in regions 160-218 and 743-854. Nearly half of unique spike-specific TCRs reportedly recognized epitopes outside regions mutated in the B.1.351 and B.1.1.7 variants. Only five to seven AZD1222 recipients were SARS-CoV-2 seropositive at baseline, limiting conclusions about previously exposed vaccinees. Spike-specific TCR breadth and depth rose significantly after two AZD1222 doses compared with day 0 and with MenACWY recipients. Because no day 14 peak-response samples were available, repertoires were characterized only after the peak T cell response. Participants were mostly white British and included more females than males, and it was suggested by the authors that clonal diversity may have been underestimated. In the small 56-69-year group, the increase in depth fell short of significance, most likely because of low power.

This sample's time point label indicates: baseline before first vaccination. The vaccinee samples were drawn from two UK trials, COV001 and COV002, one of which was a single-blind randomized controlled phase 2/3 trial testing AZD1222 (ChAdOx1 nCoV-19) in healthy adults. For TCRbeta chain sequencing, PBMC samples were collected from trial participants at day 0 and at day 28 after the second dose. V was cut back by 1 base and J by 2 bases, leaving a gap of 12 bases between them. From a lookup of the germline V gene, CDR1 and CDR2 are LGHNA and YNFKEQ. The CDR3, cysteine through phenylalanine, is 15 amino acids long. The sequence is cut down to CDR3 DNA, 45 bases in frame from base 1. The CDR3 regions of human TCRbeta chains were subjected to immunosequencing. The published analysis was carried out like this. TCRs in the repertoires were compared against a reference library of SARS-CoV-2-specific TCRs that had been generated with the MIRA antigen-specificity platform. Breadth was defined as the fraction of unique TCRs that were SARS-CoV-2-associated, and depth was defined as the fraction of total T cells that were SARS-CoV-2-associated. Each spike-specific TCR was assigned to its reactive spike region and to a CD4 or CD8 class using the MIRA data. Log10-transformed breadth and depth values were compared by one-way ANOVA with Sidak's multiple comparisons tests. TCRdb's version of the immuneACCESS table is confined to in-frame rearrangements and falls short of the full clone set. An unresolved V gene accounts for under half of the shortfall where checked; the remainder is of unknown origin. V, J and clone size were drawn from that table, and D and trimming were deduced from the DNA. This sample is represented by around 250,000 clones; about 92% of them were singletons. Roughly 0.5% of the sample rests with the top ten.

On this clone: Which antigen it targets is not known. The input lacks base qualities; no much larger clone sits a single base away.

This sample comprised peripheral blood, obtained on day 0 of AZD1222 vaccination. This sequence was found in an adult in good health. The chain is assembled from TRBV4-2 and TRBJ2-7; the D segment might be TRBD1 or TRBD2, since each matches 5 bases. The nucleotides read TGTGCCAGCAGCCAAGGAGGGGACCGCCCCTACGAGCAGTACTTC. Translated, it reads CASSQGGDRPYEQYF.